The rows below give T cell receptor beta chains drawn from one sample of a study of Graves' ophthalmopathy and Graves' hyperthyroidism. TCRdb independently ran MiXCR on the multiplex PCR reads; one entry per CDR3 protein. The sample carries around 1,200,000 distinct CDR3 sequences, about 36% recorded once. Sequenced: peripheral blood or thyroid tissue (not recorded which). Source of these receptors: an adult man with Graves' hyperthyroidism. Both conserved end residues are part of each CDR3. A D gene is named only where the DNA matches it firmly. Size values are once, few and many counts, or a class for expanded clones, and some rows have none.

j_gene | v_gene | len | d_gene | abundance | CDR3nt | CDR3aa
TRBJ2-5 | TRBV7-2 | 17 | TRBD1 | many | TGTGCCAGCAGCTTATTGGCAGGGGGCGCGGGCAAGGAGACCCAGTACTTC | CASSLLAGGAGKETQYF
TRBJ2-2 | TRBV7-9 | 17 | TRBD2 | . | TGTGCCAGCAGCGAAGGATCTTTAGCGGGAGCCACCGGGGAGCTGTTTTTT | CASSEGSLAGATGELFF
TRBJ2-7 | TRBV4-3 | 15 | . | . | TGCGCCAGCAGCCAAGATTCTGGCGGGAAGAACGAGCAGTACTTC | CASSQDSGGKNEQYF
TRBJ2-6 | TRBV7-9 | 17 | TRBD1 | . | TGTGCCAGCAGCTCAACAGGGGGTAGTGGTGGGGCCAACGTCCTGACTTTC | CASSSTGGSGGANVLTF
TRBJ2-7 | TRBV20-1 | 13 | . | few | TGCAGTGCCAGGGACATTCTTACCTACGAGCAGTACTTC | CSARDILTYEQYF
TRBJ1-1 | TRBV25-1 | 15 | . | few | TGTGCCAGCAGATTTAACAGGAGACCGAACACTGAAGCTTTCTTT | CASRFNRRPNTEAFF
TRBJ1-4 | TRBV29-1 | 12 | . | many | TGCAGCGTTGCGGGGGGTGGTGAAAAACTGTTTTTT | CSVAGGGEKLFF
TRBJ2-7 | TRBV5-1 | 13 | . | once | TGCGCCAGCAGCGGGGACGATGGGGGCGAGCAGTACTTC | CASSGDDGGEQYF
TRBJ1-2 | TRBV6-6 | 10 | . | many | TGTGCCAGCTATCGGTTCAGCTACACCTTC | CASYRFSYTF
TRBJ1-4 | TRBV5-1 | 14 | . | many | TGCGCCAGCAGCCCTGAAGGGGTTAATGAAAAACTGTTTTTT | CASSPEGVNEKLFF
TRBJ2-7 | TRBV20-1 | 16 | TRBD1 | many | TGCAGTGCTAGAGGGGCCAGGGACAGGGGAACCTACGAGCAGTACTTC | CSARGARDRGTYEQYF
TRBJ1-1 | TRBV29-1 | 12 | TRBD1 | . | TGCAGCTCACAGGGGGCTAACACTGAAGCTTTCTTT | CSSQGANTEAFF
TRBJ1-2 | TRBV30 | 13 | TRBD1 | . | TGTGCCCACTGGGCGGGACAGTATGGTGGCTACACCTTC | CAHWAGQYGGYTF
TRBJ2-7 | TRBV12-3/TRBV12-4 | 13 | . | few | TGTGCCAGCAGCTGGAAGTCAAAATACGAGCAGTACTTC | CASSWKSKYEQYF
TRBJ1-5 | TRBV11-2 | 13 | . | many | TGTGCCAGCAGCTCCGACACCGATCAGCCCCAGCATTTT | CASSSDTDQPQHF
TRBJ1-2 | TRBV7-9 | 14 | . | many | TGTGCCAGCAGTAGGACAGAATTTAACTATGGCTACACCTTC | CASSRTEFNYGYTF
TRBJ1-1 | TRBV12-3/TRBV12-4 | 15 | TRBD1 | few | TGTGCCAGCAGTTACGTAGACAGGGGGGCCGCTGAAGCTTTCTTT | CASSYVDRGAAEAFF
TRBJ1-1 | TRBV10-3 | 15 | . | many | TGTGCCATCAGTGAGGCTGACAGGCTGGGCACTGAAGCTTTCTTT | CAISEADRLGTEAFF
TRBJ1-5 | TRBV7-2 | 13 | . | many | TGTGCCAGCAGCTTAAGTGGAGGGGAGCCCCAGCATTTT | CASSLSGGEPQHF
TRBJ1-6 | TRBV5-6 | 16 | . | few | TGTGCCAGCAGCTTGGGACGAGGAGGGTTGTATTCACCCCTCCACTTT | CASSLGRGGLYSPLHF
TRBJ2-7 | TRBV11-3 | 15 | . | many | TGTGCCAGCAGCTTAGGTAGCGGCGGGCACTACGAGCAGTACTTC | CASSLGSGGHYEQYF
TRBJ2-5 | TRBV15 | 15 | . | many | TGTGCCACCTGCCGTCGGGGGTCGGGTCAGGAGACCCAGTACTTC | CATCRRGSGQETQYF
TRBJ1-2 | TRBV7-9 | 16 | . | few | TGTGCCAGCAGCAGAACCAAAACGGCGGCCAAGTATGGCTACACCTTC | CASSRTKTAAKYGYTF
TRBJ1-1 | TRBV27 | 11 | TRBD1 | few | TGTGCCAGCAGAAATACAGGGGTCGCTTTCTTT | CASRNTGVAFF
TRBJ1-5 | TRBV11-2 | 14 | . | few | TGTGCCTGGAATAAGGACACAGACGATCAGCCCCAGCATTTT | CAWNKDTDDQPQHF
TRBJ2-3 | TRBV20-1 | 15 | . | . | TGCAGTGCCACGACAGTATCCTATAGCAATCAGCCCCAGTATTTT | CSATTVSYSNQPQYF
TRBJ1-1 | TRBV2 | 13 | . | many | TGTGCCAGCATCGGACGGCCGAGGACTGAAGCTTTCTTT | CASIGRPRTEAFF
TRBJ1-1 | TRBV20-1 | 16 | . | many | TGCAGTGCTAGGGCCCGGGGGTTTCCATCGAACACTGAAGCTTTCTTT | CSARARGFPSNTEAFF
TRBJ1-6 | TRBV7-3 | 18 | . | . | TGTGCCAGCAGCCCTAGTGGCGGGGAGAGCTCCTATAATTCACCCCTCCACTTT | CASSPSGGESSYNSPLHF